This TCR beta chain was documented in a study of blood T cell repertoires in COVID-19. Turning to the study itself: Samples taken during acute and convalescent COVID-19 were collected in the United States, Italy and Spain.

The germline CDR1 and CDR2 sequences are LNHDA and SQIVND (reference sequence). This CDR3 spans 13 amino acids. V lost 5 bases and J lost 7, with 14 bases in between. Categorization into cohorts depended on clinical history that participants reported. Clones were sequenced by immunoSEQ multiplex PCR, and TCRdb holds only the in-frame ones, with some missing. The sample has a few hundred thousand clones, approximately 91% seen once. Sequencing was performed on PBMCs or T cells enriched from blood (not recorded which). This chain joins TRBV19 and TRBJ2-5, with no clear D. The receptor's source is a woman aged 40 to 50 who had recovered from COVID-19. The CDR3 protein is CASSLTRIVTQYF. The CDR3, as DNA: TGTGCCAGTAGTTTAACAAGAATTGTGACCCAGTACTTC.